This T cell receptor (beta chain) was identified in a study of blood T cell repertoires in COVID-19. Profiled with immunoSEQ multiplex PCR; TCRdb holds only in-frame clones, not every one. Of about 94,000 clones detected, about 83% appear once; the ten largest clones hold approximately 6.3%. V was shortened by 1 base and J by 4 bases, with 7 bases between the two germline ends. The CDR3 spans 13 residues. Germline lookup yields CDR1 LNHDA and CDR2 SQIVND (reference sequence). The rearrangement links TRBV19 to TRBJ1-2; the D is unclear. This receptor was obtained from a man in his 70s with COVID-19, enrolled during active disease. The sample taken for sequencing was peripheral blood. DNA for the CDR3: TGTGCCAGTAGTATAGCCGTAATCTATGGCTACACCTTC. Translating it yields CASSIAVIYGYTF.